The 29 T cell receptor beta chains below come from one sample, sequenced in a study of blood T cell repertoires in COVID-19. Clones were read by immunoSEQ multiplex PCR, and TCRdb kept only the in-frame ones, dropping some. The sample has around 190,000 clones; roughly 88% are singletons. The specimen was peripheral blood. Receptor source: a human donor in a cohort sampled during active COVID-19.

V usage is TRBV2 and J usage is TRBJ2-2; D unclear. Per the germline V gene, CDR1 is SNHLY and CDR2 is FYNNEI. The CDR3 has 14 amino acids. V dropped 3 bases and J dropped 1 base, with 6 bases sitting between them. CDR3 in DNA: TGTGCCAGCAGTGACAGATTGAACACCGGGGAGCTGTTTTTT. Translating it yields CASSDRLNTGELFF.

This clone showed up many times. The V gene is TRBV30, the J gene TRBJ2-7, with 11 bases that match TRBD2. Germline values: CDR1 GTSNPN, CDR2 SVGIG (reference sequence). V dropped 0 bases and J dropped 3; count of bases not matched to a gene: 4. The CDR3 has 15 amino acids. CDR3 nucleotides: TGTGCCTGGAGTGTACTAGCGGGAGAACACTACGAGCAGTACTTC. This encodes CAWSVLAGEHYEQYF.

V usage is TRBV2 and J usage is TRBJ2-1; 10 nucleotides match TRBD2. Trimming removed 6 bases from V and 9 bases from J; junction bases left unmatched: 8. This CDR3 has 14 residues. Per the germline V gene, CDR1 is SNHLY and CDR2 is FYNNEI. The CDR3 region is CASSPSGSIIEQFF. For the CDR3, the DNA is TGTGCCAGCAGCCCTAGCGGGAGTATCATTGAGCAGTTCTTC.

This rearrangement joins TRBV4-2 to TRBJ1-5; D is undetermined. CDR1 and CDR2 (germline): LGHNA, YNFKEQ. The CDR3 is 14 residues long. Deletions cut 3 bases from V and 8 bases from J, with 14 bases between. As DNA, the CDR3 is TGTGCCAGCAGCCAGGGTGTGGAGGTGAAGCCCCAGCATTTT. Its protein product is CASSQGVEVKPQHF.

V and J are TRBV4-1 and TRBJ2-3; 7 bases agree with TRBD1. Germline trimming cut 4 bases from V and 1 base from J; bases unmatched to any gene: 8. The CDR3 is 16 amino acids. The germline CDR1 and CDR2 sequences are MGHRA and YSYEKL. CDR3 nucleotides: TGCGCCAGCAGCCTCTCAGTGGGGACAGGCACAGATACGCAGTATTTT. This sequence encodes CASSLSVGTGTDTQYF.

The rearrangement uses TRBV28 and TRBJ2-5; D is uncertain. CDR3 length: 14 residues. V lost 7 bases, J lost 5 bases, and 17 bases lay in between. Germline-derived CDR1 and CDR2 are MDHEN and SYDVKM. In DNA form, the CDR3 reads TGTGCCAGCAAAAGGTTAGAGGTATCGGAGACCCAGTACTTC. It specifies CASKRLEVSETQYF.

The chain joins TRBV4-2 to TRBJ2-1; possible D gene TRBD1, 5 bases. V was cut by 0 bases and J by 13 bases, with 13 bases left in between. From germline, CDR1 is LGHNA and CDR2 YNFKEQ. The CDR3 is made up of 13 amino acids. The CDR3 DNA is TGTGCCAGCAGCCAAGACGCCAGGACAAGACAGTTCTTC. Amino acids: CASSQDARTRQFF.

V is TRBV7-9 and J is TRBJ1-2; the D gene is possibly TRBD1 (5 bases). The CDR3 is 14 residues long. The V end was cut by 5 bases, the J end by 4 bases, with 14 bases between. In germline, CDR1 is SEHNR, CDR2 FQNEAQ (reference sequence). The CDR3 spells CASSRRGAIYGYTF. CDR3 nucleotides: TGTGCCAGCAGCAGACGTGGGGCCATCTATGGCTACACCTTC.

The chain uses TRBV18 and TRBJ2-1; the match to TRBD1 covers 8 bases. Germline-derived CDR1 and CDR2 are KGHSH and LQKENI. With V trimmed by 2 bases and J by 8 bases, 2 bases remained unmatched. This CDR3 region has 13 residues. The CDR3 nucleotides read TGTGCCAGCTCACCAAGACAGGGGCATGAGCAGTTCTTC. Amino acids: CASSPRQGHEQFF.

The chain is built from TRBV28 and TRBJ2-5; TRBD1 is a possible D gene (6 bases). Germline V lookup: CDR1 MDHEN, CDR2 SYDVKM. The CDR3 has 14 residues. V dropped 1 base and J dropped 4 bases, with 10 bases sitting between them. This CDR3 reads CASSLYRARETQYF. Written as DNA, the CDR3 is TGTGCCAGCAGTTTATACAGGGCGCGAGAGACCCAGTACTTC.

This clone was found a few times. The chain uses TRBV25-1 and TRBJ2-2; no firm D call. V was shortened by 3 bases and J by 0 bases, with 11 bases between the two germline ends. The CDR3 has 16 residues. The germline CDR1 and CDR2 sequences are MGHDK and SYGVNS. CDR3 coding DNA: TGTGCCAGCAGTGATTCACCGAACTCGAACACCGGGGAGCTGTTTTTT. Protein sequence: CASSDSPNSNTGELFF.

This clone was seen once. The CDR3 region has the DNA TGTGCCAGCAGCTCCCAGCGGGATGAGCAGTTCTTC. This encodes CASSSQRDEQFF. The chain recombines TRBV5-4 with TRBJ2-1; D is possibly TRBD2 (6 bases). V was cut by 3 bases and J by 8 bases, with 9 bases left in between. The CDR3 has 12 amino acids. CDR1 is SGHNT and CDR2 is YYREEE in the germline V gene (reference sequence).

The table lists this clone with a few counts. The chain links TRBV5-1 to TRBJ2-7, with 7 positions matching TRBD2. CDR1 and CDR2 (germline): SGHRS, YFSETQ. V gave up 4 bases and J gave up 5 bases; unmatched junction bases: 9. The CDR3 runs 14 residues. This CDR3 reads CASSVSGTNDEQYF. The CDR3 DNA sequence: TGCGCCAGCAGCGTGTCCGGGACTAACGACGAGCAGTACTTC. Drawing the rest from reference TRBV5-1 and TRBJ2-7, the complete variable domain is KAGVTQTPRYLIKTRGQQVTLSCSPISGHRSVSWYQQTPGQGLQFLFEYFSETQRNKGNFPGRFSGRQFSNSRSEMNVSTLELGDSALYLCASSVSGTNDEQYFGPGTRLTVT.

The CDR3 coding sequence is TGTGCCACCAGCAGATCCAGACTACTAGCGGGAGGGCGCGGTACGCAGTATTTT. Residues: CATSRSRLLAGGRGTQYF. V usage is TRBV15 and J usage is TRBJ2-3, with 13 bases matching TRBD2. After removal of 2 bases from V and 8 bases from J, the junction contained 13 bases not matched to a gene. CDR3 length: 18 residues. Germline CDR1 is LNHNV and CDR2 is YYDKDF (reference sequence). The whole variable domain, remainder taken from reference TRBV15 and TRBJ2-3, is DAMVIQNPRYQVTQFGKPVTLSCSQTLNHNVMYWYQQKSSQAPKLLFHYYDKDFNNEADTPDNFQSRRPNTSFCFLDIRSPGLGDTAMYLCATSRSRLLAGGRGTQYFGPGTRLTVL.

The gene calls are TRBV19 and TRBJ2-3; 10 nucleotides align to TRBD2. The germline gives CDR1 LNHDA, CDR2 SQIVND (reference sequence). V lost 5 bases to trimming and J lost 3 bases; unmatched junction nucleotides: 11. CDR3 length: 17 amino acids. CDR3 sequence: CASSSALGSGRTDTQYF. The CDR3 DNA sequence: TGTGCCAGTAGTTCCGCCTTGGGTAGCGGGAGGACAGATACGCAGTATTTT.

This CDR3 is CASSLGWGRNNTEAFF. CDR3 bases: TGTGCCAGCAGCCTGGGGTGGGGCAGAAATAACACTGAAGCTTTCTTT. This rearrangement joins TRBV7-2 to TRBJ1-1, with D perhaps matching TRBD1 (5 bases). V dropped 5 bases and J dropped 2 bases, with 18 bases sitting between them. The CDR3 has 16 amino acids. CDR1 and CDR2 from the germline V gene are SGHTA and FQGNSA.

The chain links TRBV24-1 to TRBJ1-2; weak D call: TRBD1 (6 bases). The germline V and J ends were trimmed by 7 bases and 1 base, with 15 bases remaining between them. This CDR3 is built from 15 residues. Germline values: CDR1 KGHDR, CDR2 SFDVKD. The CDR3 DNA follows: TGTGCCACCAGCCATCCACAGGGCGGTAACTATGGCTACACCTTC. This gives the protein CATSHPQGGNYGYTF.

V usage is TRBV28 and J usage is TRBJ2-3; tentative D call: TRBD1 (9 bases). Germline V gene data show CDR1 as MDHEN and CDR2 as SYDVKM. This CDR3 has 19 amino acids. V was shortened by 3 bases and J by 2 bases, with 24 bases between the two germline ends. The CDR3 loop is CASSFGDRAGTSATDTQYF. The CDR3 DNA follows: TGTGCCAGCAGTTTTGGGGACAGGGCCGGGACTAGTGCCACAGATACGCAGTATTTT.

This chain links TRBV5-6 with TRBJ2-1; 11 nucleotides align to TRBD2. Germline V CDR1 and CDR2: SGHDT, YYEEEE. The CDR3 runs to 16 residues. V was pared by 5 bases and J by 4 bases, with 8 bases of the junction left unmatched. Here the CDR3 DNA reads TGTGCCAGCAGGCGGGGGGGACTAGCGGATTACAATGAGCAGTTCTTC. Translation gives CASRRGGLADYNEQFF.

The chain couples TRBV3-1 (or the pseudogene TRBV3-2) to TRBJ2-7; D is uncertain. Germline V gene sequence: CDR1 LGHDT, CDR2 YNNKEL (reference sequence). V was trimmed by 1 base and J by 2 bases, leaving 9 bases between them. The CDR3 has 14 residues. The CDR3 DNA reads as TGTGCCAGCAGCCAAGTGTCCAGTGCCTACGAGCAGTACTTC. Amino acids: CASSQVSSAYEQYF.

The chain has TRBV19 and TRBJ2-7; 10 nucleotides align to TRBD2. Per the germline V gene, CDR1 is LNHDA and CDR2 is SQIVND (reference sequence). This CDR3 contains 16 residues. Trimming removed 3 bases from V and 2 bases from J; junction bases left unmatched: 7. Written as DNA, the CDR3 is TGTGCCAGTAGTATTGGCAGAACTAGCGGGACCTACGAGCAGTACTTC. It encodes CASSIGRTSGTYEQYF.

The V gene is TRBV11-2, the J gene TRBJ2-7; TRBD2 matches at 14 bases. The CDR3 is made up of 16 amino acids. Germline V lookup: CDR1 SGHAT, CDR2 FQNNGV. Trimming at V came to 5 bases and at J to 2 bases, leaving 5 bases not matched to a gene. This CDR3 is CASSPGLAGGTYEQYF. CDR3 bases: TGTGCCAGCAGCCCCGGACTAGCGGGGGGCACCTACGAGCAGTACTTC.

The chain couples TRBV28 to TRBJ1-1; 8 bases align to TRBD1. Germline lookup yields CDR1 MDHEN and CDR2 SYDVKM. V shed 3 bases and J 4 bases; nucleotides not matched to a gene: 1. The CDR3 runs 13 residues. The CDR3 spells CASSFRGRTEAFF. The DNA of the CDR3 is TGTGCCAGCAGTTTCAGGGGGCGCACTGAAGCTTTCTTT.

Worth noting for this clone: The sample has other DNA sequences that encode this CDR3 too. The genes are TRBV18 and TRBJ1-1; 7 bases are a match to TRBD1. The CDR3 is made up of 14 amino acids. Per germline, CDR1 KGHSH and CDR2 LQKENI. J was trimmed by 0 bases and V by 3 bases; bases with no gene match: 1. The CDR3 nucleotides are TGTGCCAGCTCACCGGACAGGCTGAACACTGAAGCTTTCTTT. It yields the protein CASSPDRLNTEAFF.

This clone has just a few counts. The chain combines TRBV5-4 with TRBJ2-2; 7 bases are a match to TRBD1. CDR3 length: 14 amino acids. J gave up 4 bases and V 3 bases, and 3 bases lay outside the gene matches. Looked up from germline, CDR1 is SGHNT and CDR2 is YYREEE (reference sequence). The CDR3 reads CASSYYRGTGELFF. CDR3 DNA: TGTGCCAGCAGCTACTACAGGGGCACCGGGGAGCTGTTTTTT.

CDR3 nucleotides: TGTGCCAGCAGCACCCGAGCGGATACGCAGTATTTT. Translation: CASSTRADTQYF. The chain recombines TRBV5-4 with TRBJ2-3; D is unresolved. From germline, CDR1 is SGHNT and CDR2 YYREEE (reference sequence). Deletions cut 4 bases from V and 6 bases from J, with 9 bases between. CDR3 size: 12 residues.

The rearrangement uses TRBV4-1 and TRBJ1-1; 9 bases align to TRBD1. The CDR3 is 15 amino acids. The germline gives CDR1 MGHRA, CDR2 YSYEKL. J gave up 10 bases and V 1 base, and 10 bases lay outside the gene matches. The CDR3 nucleotides are TGCGCCAGCAGCCAAGTGGGACAGGGACTTGACGGAGCTTTCTTT. This gives the protein CASSQVGQGLDGAFF.

V usage is TRBV20-1 and J usage is TRBJ2-5; the match to TRBD1 covers 9 bases. This CDR3 is built from 14 residues. Germline V gene lookup returns CDR1 DFQATT and CDR2 SNEGSKA (reference sequence). Trimming at V came to 3 bases and at J to 2 bases, leaving 4 bases not matched to a gene. The CDR3 sequence: CSASRGQGQETQYF. CDR3 DNA: TGCAGTGCTAGTCGGGGACAGGGACAAGAGACCCAGTACTTC.

The chain joins TRBV5-1 to TRBJ2-3; 8 nucleotides match TRBD2. Germline CDR1 reads SGHRS; CDR2 reads YFSETQ. Trimming removed 2 bases from V and 0 bases from J; junction bases left unmatched: 5. The CDR3 loop spans 16 amino acids. The CDR3 region has the DNA TGCGCCAGCAGCTTTGGGAGCGGGAGTAGCACAGATACGCAGTATTTT. Its translation is CASSFGSGSSTDTQYF.